This entry features one T cell receptor beta chain sequence. Antigen unknown. The repertoire was sequenced with immunoSEQ multiplex PCR; TCRdb's copy has only in-frame clones and lacks some. Of tens of thousands of clones in the sample, 78% are singletons; the top ten hold less than 0.85%. From germline, CDR1 is LNHDA and CDR2 SQIVND (reference sequence). V lost 3 bases, J lost 0 bases, and 9 bases lay in between. The CDR3 has 15 residues. The data belong to a study of memory CD4+ T cells and cytomegalovirus serostatus. Study-wide background: Of the healthy Belgian adults, 9 were CMV seropositive and 20 to 30 seronegative.

The sort gate was single viable CD3+CD4+CD8-CD45RO+ cells for memory CD4+ T cells. Serum IgG to CMV pp150, pp28, p38 and p52 defined serostatus. Study-wide findings and caveats: The CMV-associated TCR signature appears largely within the CD4+ memory repertoire.

Sequencing was performed on memory CD4+ T cells from blood. V and J are TRBV19 and TRBJ1-3; D is ambiguous. This TCR derives from an adult in good health and CMV-seronegative. The CDR3 nucleotides are TGTGCCAGTAGTATTTTCGGAAACTCTGGAAACACCATATATTTT. Encoded protein: CASSIFGNSGNTIYF. Using reference TRBV19 and TRBJ1-3 for the parts outside the CDR3, the full variable domain is DGGITQSPKYLFRKEGQNVTLSCEQNLNHDAMYWYRQDPGQGLRLIYYSQIVNDFQKGDIAEGYSVSREKKESFPLTVTSAQKNPTAFYLCASSIFGNSGNTIYFGEGSWLTVV.